This T cell receptor beta chain was recovered during a study of blood T cell repertoires in COVID-19. TCRdb keeps only in-frame clones here, not all; method: immunoSEQ multiplex PCR. The table shows 190,000 or so clones, with around 88% occurring only once. Trimming removed 4 bases from V and 5 bases from J; junction bases left unmatched: 7. CDR3 length: 14 amino acids. Germline V gene lookup returns CDR1 SGHNT and CDR2 YYREEE (reference sequence). The sequencing input was peripheral blood. The rearrangement joins TRBV5-4 to TRBJ1-1, with 8 positions matching TRBD1. This sequence originates from a man aged 50 to 59 with active or convalescent COVID-19. CDR3 DNA sequence: TGTGCCAGCAGCATTGGACAGGGAAGAACTGAAGCTTTCTTT. It encodes CASSIGQGRTEAFF.